The clone carrying this T cell receptor (beta chain) appeared a few times. The sample originates from a study of cytomegalovirus exposure and HLA in healthy donors. Primers: 60 Vbeta forward and 13 Jbeta reverse. Libraries were prepared by immunoSEQ multiplex PCR; TCRdb keeps only in-frame clonotypes and omits some of them. The sample carries some 90,000 clones, 65% to 85% recorded once. Germline CDR1 SEHNR, CDR2 FQNEAQ (reference sequence). V dropped 5 bases and J dropped 2; count of bases not matched to a gene: 8. CDR3 length: 17 residues. This chain connects TRBV7-9 to TRBJ2-2; 10 bases agree with TRBD2. Material: PBMCs. The TCR originated in a female donor in good health and CMV-seropositive. The CDR3 nucleotides are TGTGCCAGCAGCCCGGCCGGACTAGCGGAAAACACCGGGGAGCTGTTTTTT. It encodes CASSPAGLAENTGELFF. Using reference TRBV7-9 and TRBJ2-2 for the parts outside the CDR3, the full variable domain is DTGVSQNPRHKITKRGQNVTFRCDPISEHNRLYWYRQTLGQGPEFLTYFQNEAQLEKSRLLSDRFSAERPKGSFSTLEIQRTEQGDSAMYLCASSPAGLAENTGELFFGEGSRLTVL.